This passage covers 21 T cell receptor beta chains from one sample sequenced in a study of radiotherapy plus CTLA-4 blockade in lung cancer (dated by TCRdb to 2016 to 2019). Library construction relied on the immunoSEQ multiplex PCR assay. The table was pulled from immuneACCESS by TCRdb, which kept in-frame rearrangements only. Such tables lose some clones; where checked, under half of the loss comes from unresolved V genes, and the rest has no known cause. Recorded for this sample are roughly 100,000 clones; around 83% of them occurred a single time. The ten most abundant clones make up about 3.5% of the sample. Sequenced here: peripheral blood, sampled from a patient treated with radiotherapy plus ipilimumab. The receptors here all came from a human donor with non-small cell lung cancer who had a partial response to radiotherapy plus ipilimumab.

This clone appeared many times. The CDR3 nucleotides are TGTGCCAGTAGTAACACAGGGGGAACTGGCTACACCTTC. This gives the protein CASSNTGGTGYTF. V is TRBV19 and J is TRBJ1-2; 8 nucleotides line up with TRBD1. J lost 7 bases, V lost 4 bases, and 5 bases had no gene match. The CDR3 sequence is 13 residues long. CDR1 and CDR2 (germline): LNHDA, SQIVND (reference sequence).

CDR3 DNA: TGTGCCACCAGCAGAGCACAGGGCTACGAGCAGTACTTC. Residues: CATSRAQGYEQYF. This sequence joins TRBV15 and TRBJ2-7, with D maybe TRBD1 (6 bases). The CDR3 totals 13 residues. CDR1 and CDR2 from the germline V gene are LNHNV and YYDKDF (reference sequence). V lost 1 base to trimming and J lost 3 bases, with 7 bases between them.

This chain connects TRBV5-8 to TRBJ1-1; D is uncertain. Germline CDR1 is SGHTS and CDR2 is YDEGEE. V lost 4 bases, J lost 6 bases, and 10 bases lay in between. CDR3 length: 12 amino acids. The CDR3 is CASSRGWAEAFF. CDR3 DNA: TGTGCCAGCAGCCGCGGGTGGGCTGAAGCTTTCTTT.

The chain links TRBV11-2 to TRBJ2-1; tentatively, D is TRBD2 (5 bases). Trimming cost V 5 bases and J 0 bases, with 11 bases left between them. This CDR3 contains 15 residues. CDR1 SGHAT and CDR2 FQNNGV come from the germline V gene. CDR3 protein: CASSPGGSSYNEQFF. The DNA of the CDR3 is TGTGCCAGCAGCCCCGGAGGTAGCTCCTACAATGAGCAGTTCTTC.

The chain couples TRBV6-5 to TRBJ2-5; 12 nucleotides align to TRBD2. The germline V gene has CDR1 MNHEY and CDR2 SVGAGI. Germline trimming cut 3 bases from V and 5 bases from J; bases unmatched to any gene: 4. The length of the CDR3 is 15 residues. CDR3 DNA: TGTGCCAGCAGTTATTCCGGGACTAGCGGGGAGACCCAGTACTTC. This translates into CASSYSGTSGETQYF.

V usage is TRBV6-5 and J usage is TRBJ2-7, with TRBD1 matching 7 bases. Germline CDR1 is MNHEY and CDR2 is SVGAGI. The CDR3 sequence is 11 residues long. The junction had 2 bases not matched to a gene; V was cut back by 9 bases and J by 3 bases. CDR3 residues: CASWTGYEQYF. The CDR3, as DNA: TGTGCCAGTTGGACAGGCTACGAGCAGTACTTC.

This clone was counted once. The genes are TRBV9 and TRBJ2-2, with D perhaps matching TRBD1 (5 bases). The ends were cut back, 7 bases at V and 6 bases at J, with 13 bases in the middle. There are 13 residues in the CDR3. The germline gives CDR1 SGDLS, CDR2 YYNGEE. The DNA for the CDR3 is TGTGCCAGCGGACCAGTAGGGGCCGGGGAGCTGTTTTTT. It translates to CASGPVGAGELFF.

V gene TRBV18 combines with J gene TRBJ2-7; D is unresolved. The V gene's germline CDR1 is KGHSH and CDR2 LQKENI. This CDR3 is built from 13 residues. The V end lost 3 bases, the J end lost 2 bases, and 8 bases lay between the germline ends. The chain's CDR3 is CASSPVRTYEQYF. As DNA, the CDR3 is TGTGCCAGCTCACCGGTCAGAACCTACGAGCAGTACTTC.

The rearrangement uses TRBV7-8 and TRBJ1-2; a weak D match, TRBD1 (5 bases). CDR3 size: 13 residues. The V end lost 6 bases, the J end lost 8 bases, and 16 bases lay between the germline ends. The V gene's germline CDR1 is SGHVS and CDR2 FQNEAQ. The CDR3 is CASRQQGLDGYTF. The CDR3 DNA sequence: TGTGCCAGCAGGCAGCAGGGTTTGGACGGCTACACCTTC. The whole variable domain, remainder taken from reference TRBV7-8 and TRBJ1-2, is GAGVSQSPRYKVAKRGQDVALRCDPISGHVSLFWYQQALGQGPEFLTYFQNEAQLDKSGLPSDRFFAERPEGSVSTLKIQRTQQEDSAVYLCASRQQGLDGYTFGSGTRLTVV.

This clone was detected once. This rearrangement joins TRBV6-5 to TRBJ2-1; maybe TRBD2 (6 bases). Between the trimmed V and J ends, which lost 6 bases and 7 bases, there was a span of 19 bases. Germline V gene sequence: CDR1 MNHEY, CDR2 SVGAGI. The CDR3 spans 15 residues. CDR3: CASRRDLGRVNEQFF. CDR3 DNA: TGTGCCAGCAGGCGGGACCTCGGAAGGGTGAATGAGCAGTTCTTC.

This clone was found once. The DNA for the CDR3 is TGCGCCAGCAGCGCCAGCGGGAGGGCCAGGGAGACCCAGTACTTC. Protein: CASSASGRARETQYF. The rearrangement joins TRBV5-1 to TRBJ2-5, with TRBD2 identical over 10 bases. The CDR3 runs to 15 residues. The junction had 8 bases not matched to a gene; V was cut back by 4 bases and J by 5 bases. Germline V gene lookup returns CDR1 SGHRS and CDR2 YFSETQ.

The chain uses TRBV6-1 and TRBJ1-3; no clear D gene. In germline, CDR1 is MNHNS, CDR2 SASEGT. The CDR3 consists of 14 residues. With 7 bases removed from V and 3 bases from J, the gap between germline ends came to 13 bases. The CDR3 protein is CASTDRAGGNTIYF. DNA for the CDR3: TGTGCCAGCACCGACCGGGCGGGTGGAAACACCATATATTTT.

V is TRBV14 and J is TRBJ1-1; a weak D match, TRBD1 (5 bases). Trimming cost V 1 base and J 1 base, with 13 bases left between them. The germline CDR1 and CDR2 sequences are SGHDN and FVKESK. This CDR3 spans 16 amino acids. The CDR3 nucleotides are TGTGCCAGCAGCCAAGCGGTTGGGGCTGGGAACACTGAAGCTTTCTTT. Translated: CASSQAVGAGNTEAFF.

This clone was counted only a few times. The J gene is TRBJ2-2, the V gene TRBV5-4, with TRBD1 matching over 7 bases. Germline V CDR1 and CDR2: SGHNT, YYREEE (reference sequence). V gave up 4 bases and J gave up 6 bases; unmatched junction bases: 15. This CDR3 spans 17 amino acids. CDR3 amino acids: CASSPLSTGSQAGELFF. DNA for the CDR3: TGTGCCAGCAGCCCCCTATCGACAGGGAGTCAAGCCGGGGAGCTGTTTTTT.

To note about this clone: One end of the junction varies from germline; a read error may be responsible. The rearrangement links TRBV7-3 to TRBJ1-2; TRBD1 agrees at 8 bases. The CDR3 consists of 14 residues. From germline, CDR1 is SGHTA and CDR2 FQGTGA. The CDR3: CASSPGQGGYGHTF. Here the CDR3 DNA reads TGTGCCAGCAGCCCAGGACAGGGCGGCTATGGCCACACCTTC.

For the CDR3, the DNA is TGTGCCAGCAGTCCCTACTACGAGCAGTACTTC. Its translation: CASSPYYEQYF. V is TRBV28 and J is TRBJ2-7; D is ambiguous. The V end was cut by 5 bases, the J end by 3 bases, with 5 bases between. The germline CDR1 and CDR2 sequences are MDHEN and SYDVKM. The CDR3 covers 11 residues.

The V and J genes are TRBV12-1 and TRBJ1-1; the table's D gene call, TRBD1, was not cross checked with the DNA. TRBV12-1 is noted as a pseudogene. The CDR3 runs to 13 residues. The CDR3 region has the DNA TGTGCCAGCAGCTCCGGACACAATACTGAAGCTTTCTTT. Amino acids: CASSSGHNTEAFF.

The chain combines TRBV19 with TRBJ2-5; 10 bases map to TRBD1. Germline values: CDR1 LNHDA, CDR2 SQIVND (reference sequence). After removal of 3 bases from V and 6 bases from J, the junction contained 4 bases not matched to a gene. CDR3 size: 14 residues. CDR3 DNA sequence: TGTGCCAGTAGTATCAGGGACAGGGGTCAGACCCAGTACTTC. Translating gives CASSIRDRGQTQYF. The entire variable domain, with the rest obtained from reference TRBV19 and TRBJ2-5, is as follows: DGGITQSPKYLFRKEGQNVTLSCEQNLNHDAMYWYRQDPGQGLRLIYYSQIVNDFQKGDIAEGYSVSREKKESFPLTVTSAQKNPTAFYLCASSIRDRGQTQYFGPGTRLLVL.

The CDR3 is CASSLTSPRADEQFF. CDR3 in DNA: TGTGCCAGCAGTCTAACCTCCCCGAGGGCGGATGAGCAGTTCTTC. This rearrangement joins TRBV27 to TRBJ2-1, with D possibly matching TRBD2 (5 bases). CDR1 is MNHEY and CDR2 is SMNVEV in the germline V gene (reference sequence). V lost 5 bases to trimming and J lost 8 bases, with 19 bases between them. This CDR3 is 15 amino acids long.

In this sample, this clone turned up once. This chain links TRBV4-1 with TRBJ2-3, with 7 bases matching TRBD2. The CDR3 is 16 residues long. Trimming cost V 5 bases and J 3 bases; bases outside gene matches: 11. The germline CDR1 and CDR2 sequences are MGHRA and YSYEKL. The CDR3 loop is CASSGRGAGETDTQYF. CDR3 sequence (DNA): TGCGCCAGCAGCGGGCGAGGGGCGGGAGAGACAGATACGCAGTATTTT.

The chain carries TRBV11-3 and TRBJ2-7; 8 bases match TRBD1. The CDR3 runs 14 residues. From germline, CDR1 is SGHNT and CDR2 YENEEA. The V and J ends lost 5 bases and 3 bases, in that order; junction bases with no gene match: 6. In DNA form, the CDR3 reads TGTGCCAGCAGCCACGGACAGGGCGACTACGAGCAGTACTTC. Residues: CASSHGQGDYEQYF.